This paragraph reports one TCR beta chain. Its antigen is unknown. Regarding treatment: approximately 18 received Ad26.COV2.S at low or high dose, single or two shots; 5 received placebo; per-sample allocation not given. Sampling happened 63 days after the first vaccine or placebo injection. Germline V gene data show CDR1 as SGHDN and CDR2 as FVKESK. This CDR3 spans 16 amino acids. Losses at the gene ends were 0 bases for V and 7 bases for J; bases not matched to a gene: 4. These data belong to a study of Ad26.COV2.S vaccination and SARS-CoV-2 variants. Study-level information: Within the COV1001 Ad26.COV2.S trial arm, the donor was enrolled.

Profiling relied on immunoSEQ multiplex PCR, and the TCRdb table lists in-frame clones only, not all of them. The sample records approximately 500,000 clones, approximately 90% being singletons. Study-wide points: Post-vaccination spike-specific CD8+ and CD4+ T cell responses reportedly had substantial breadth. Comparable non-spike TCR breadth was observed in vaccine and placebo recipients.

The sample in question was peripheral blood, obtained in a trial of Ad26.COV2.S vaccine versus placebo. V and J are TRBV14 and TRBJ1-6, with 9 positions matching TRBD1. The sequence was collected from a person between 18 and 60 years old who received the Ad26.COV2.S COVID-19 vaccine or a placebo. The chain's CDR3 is CASSQDMDRGNSPLHF. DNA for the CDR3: TGTGCCAGCAGCCAAGATATGGACAGGGGAAATTCACCCCTCCACTTT.